This section outlines one T cell receptor (beta chain) sequence together with its context. Authors' data handling: Reference gene primer amplification gave estimated nucleated cell counts. Assay: immunoSEQ multiplex PCR; the TCRdb copy retains only in-frame clones and omits some. D and trimming come from the DNA, and the V and J calls and clone size come from that table. The sample carries about 210,000 clones, around 87% recorded once. The data were obtained in a study of blood T cell repertoires in COVID-19. Study in general: PBMCs, B-cell-depleted T cells, or T cells provided the cDNA or gDNA that made up the material.

This CDR3 is built from 16 residues. CDR1 SGHVS and CDR2 FQNEAQ come from the germline V gene. V was pared by 2 bases and J by 3 bases, with 14 bases between. Study members were between roughly 18 and 89 years old and lived in roughly 24 US regions. Sequenced input: PBMCs or T cells enriched from blood (not recorded which). V and J are TRBV7-8 and TRBJ1-5, with D unresolved. The TCR originated in a man aged 25 to 40 in a cohort exposed to, infected with or recovered from COVID-19 (not recorded which). The CDR3 nucleotides are TGTGCCAGCAGCTTAAAAACCGAGATTCACAATCAGCCCCAGCATTTT. It is translated as CASSLKTEIHNQPQHF.